This record looks at one TCR beta chain sequence and its context. The antigen remains unidentified. Method: immunoSEQ multiplex PCR; TCRdb's copy keeps in-frame clones and lacks some. The sample records 100,000 to 150,000 clones, around 90% being singletons. The trim removed 8 bases at V and 7 bases at J, leaving 9 bases unmatched. The CDR3 runs 14 residues. Looked up from germline, CDR1 is LNHDA and CDR2 is SQIVND (reference sequence). These data originate in a study of T cells in localized non-small cell lung cancer. Study observations and caveats: Maximal T cell clonality occurred in uninvolved adjacent lung, with tumor ranking below it. For the top 100 tumor clones, a median about 62 also appeared in adjacent lung. Only one tumor region was sequenced, so heterogeneity remains possible.

This specimen consisted of peripheral blood, obtained before any cancer treatment. The sequence came from a female donor of 60 years or more with stage I lung adenocarcinoma. The V gene is TRBV19, the J gene TRBJ1-4, with 8 bases aligning to TRBD1. CDR3 sequence (DNA): TGTGCCAGTCGTCATCAGGGGGCTGCTGAAAAACTGTTTTTT. This translates into CASRHQGAAEKLFF.